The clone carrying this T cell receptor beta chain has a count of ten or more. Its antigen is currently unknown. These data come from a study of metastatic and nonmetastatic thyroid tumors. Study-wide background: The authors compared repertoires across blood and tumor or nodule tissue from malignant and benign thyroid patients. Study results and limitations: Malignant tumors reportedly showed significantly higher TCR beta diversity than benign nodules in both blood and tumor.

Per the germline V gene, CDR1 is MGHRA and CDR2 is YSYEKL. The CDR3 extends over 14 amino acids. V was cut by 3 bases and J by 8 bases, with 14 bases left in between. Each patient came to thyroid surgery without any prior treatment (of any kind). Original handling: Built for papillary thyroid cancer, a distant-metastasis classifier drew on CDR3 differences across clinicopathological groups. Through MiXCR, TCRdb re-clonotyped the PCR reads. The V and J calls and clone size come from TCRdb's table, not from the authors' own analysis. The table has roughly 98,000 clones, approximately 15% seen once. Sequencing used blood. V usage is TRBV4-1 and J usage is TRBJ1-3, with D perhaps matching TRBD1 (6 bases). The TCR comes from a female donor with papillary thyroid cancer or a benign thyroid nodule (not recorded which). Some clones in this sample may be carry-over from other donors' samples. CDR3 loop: CASSHRQVTDTIYF. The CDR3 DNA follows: TGCGCCAGCAGCCACCGACAGGTTACAGACACCATATATTTT.